This record looks at one T cell receptor beta chain sequence and its context. These data are taken from a study of blood T cell repertoires in COVID-19. Looking at the study overall: The study drew acute and convalescent COVID-19 samples from the United States, Italy and Spain. Sample material is recorded as cDNA or gDNA derived from T cells, B-cell-depleted T cells, or PBMCs.

Germline V gene lookup returns CDR1 LNHDA and CDR2 SQIVND (reference sequence). This CDR3 contains 14 residues. Trimming took off 5 bases at V and 3 bases at J, with 10 bases between the two ends. Self-reported history from a screening survey and questionnaire set each donor's cohort. Among Cohort 3 donors, those recovered had two negative PCRs, clearance, or symptom resolution. Some clones are missing from TCRdb's copy, which holds only in-frame ones; the method was immunoSEQ multiplex PCR. The sample lists under 250,000 clones; 70% to 90% were seen once. This sequence was found in a man in his thirties or forties who had recovered from COVID-19. The material sequenced was PBMCs or T cells enriched from blood (not recorded which). The chain links TRBV19 to TRBJ2-2; the D gene is possibly TRBD1 (6 bases). The CDR3 here is CASSRDTYTGELFF. CDR3 nucleotides: TGTGCCAGTAGTCGGGACACTTACACCGGGGAGCTGTTTTTT.